This TCR beta chain was sequenced for a study of cytomegalovirus exposure and HLA in healthy donors. Study-wide points: Solely CMV serostatus was available to characterize immune exposure. The investigators catalogued some 160 TCR beta chains as cytomegalovirus-associated.

Of note for this clone: Its specificity is unknown.

Losses at the gene ends were 5 bases for V and 9 bases for J; bases not matched to a gene: 13. The CDR3 has 15 residues. Germline V gene lookup returns CDR1 MDHEN and CDR2 SYDVKM. The PCR employed 60 Vbeta primers together with 13 Jbeta primers. The assay was immunoSEQ multiplex PCR, and TCRdb's table has in-frame clones only and misses some. Of over 150,000 clones in the sample, around 68% are singletons; the top ten hold 1.4% to 1.5%. The sample taken for sequencing was PBMCs. The genes are TRBV28 and TRBJ1-5; 7 nucleotides line up with TRBD1. This sequence originates from a man aged 45 to 65 in good health and CMV-seronegative. The CDR3 loop reads CASSPRQGSIWPQHF. DNA for the CDR3: TGTGCCAGCAGTCCCCGACAGGGCAGTATCTGGCCCCAGCATTTT.